The rows below give T cell receptor beta chains drawn from one sample of a study of T cells in Graves' hyperthyroidism and ophthalmopathy. MiXCR was run by TCRdb on the multiplex PCR reads, yielding one entry per CDR3 protein. The table includes 640,000 or so distinct CDR3 sequences, 12% to 15% detected once. The specimen sequenced was blood. These TCRs come from a woman younger than 35 with Graves' ophthalmopathy. Each CDR3 is given with its conserved first and last residue. A D gene is named only where the DNA matches it firmly. Only part of the rows carry a size: once, few, many, or a class if the clone is expanded.

TGCGCCAGCAGCCAAGATCCAGCATTGCTAGCGGGACTTGGCAACGAGCAGTACTTC	CASSQDPALLAGLGNEQYF	TRBD2	-	TRBJ2-7	TRBV4-3
TGTGCCAGCAGCTTAGTGGGTGGGACGGGTGAGACCCAGTACTTC	CASSLVGGTGETQYF	-	many	TRBJ2-5	TRBV7-3
TGTGCCAGCAGTGTCGCAAACCTCAATCAGCCCCAGCATTTT	CASSVANLNQPQHF	-	-	TRBJ1-5	TRBV6-1
TGTGCCAGCAGCGTAGTTGCAGGGCCTACCCCCTCTGGAAACACCATATATTTT	CASSVVAGPTPSGNTIYF	-	-	TRBJ1-3	TRBV9
TGTGCCAGTACAGCCAGGGGGGTTGACACCGGGGAGCTGTTTTTT	CASTARGVDTGELFF	-	few	TRBJ2-2	TRBV19
TGTGCCAGCAGCTTACTCGTAAACCAAGAGACCCAGTACTTC	CASSLLVNQETQYF	-	many	TRBJ2-5	TRBV7-3
TGTGCCAGCAGCTTAGTTCGGGTTAGTACTGAAGCTTTCTTT	CASSLVRVSTEAFF	-	many	TRBJ1-1	TRBV11-2
TGTGCCAGCAGCTTGGCGGGGGAGGCTTATGCCCAGCATTTT	CASSLAGEAYAQHF	-	many	TRBJ1-5	TRBV5-4
TGTGCCATCAGCGCCCAGGGCCTAGGGAGCACAGATACGCAGTATTTT	CAISAQGLGSTDTQYF	-	many	TRBJ2-3	TRBV10-3
TGTGCCAGCAGTTACCTAGCGGGAGGTAACGAGCAGTACTTC	CASSYLAGGNEQYF	TRBD2	few	TRBJ2-7	TRBV6-6
TGTGCCAGCAGTTTGCTACAGGGGGTACCTTCCCACTTT	CASSLLQGVPSHF	TRBD1	few	TRBJ1-6	TRBV12-3/TRBV12-4
TGCAGCGCCCTACTAGGGGACACTGAAGCTTTCTTT	CSALLGDTEAFF	-	many	TRBJ1-1	TRBV29-1
TGTGCCAGCAGCTCAACAAGACAGGGTCGTTCACGTGGCTACACCTTC	CASSSTRQGRSRGYTF	TRBD1	few	TRBJ1-2	TRBV7-9
TGTGCCAGCAGCCGGGGACAGGGACTTTCCAACTATGGCTACACCTTC	CASSRGQGLSNYGYTF	TRBD1	-	TRBJ1-2	TRBV3-1
TGTGCCAGCAGGAGGATCGGGGCCAACGTCCTGACTTTC	CASRRIGANVLTF	-	-	TRBJ2-6	TRBV27
TGTGCCAGCAGCTCACAGGGGGCAGACTATGGCTACACCTTC	CASSSQGADYGYTF	TRBD1	many	TRBJ1-2	TRBV5-4
TGTGCCAGCTCACGACCTAGCGGGAGTAGTCACATTCAGTACTTC	CASSRPSGSSHIQYF	TRBD2	-	TRBJ2-4	TRBV28
TGTGCCACCAAGGCCGGGGATGAGCAGTTCTTC	CATKAGDEQFF	-	few	TRBJ2-1	TRBV24-1
TGTGCCAGCAGGGGGGCGGGAGGGGGGCCACAAGAGACCCAGTACTTC	CASRGAGGGPQETQYF	TRBD2	many	TRBJ2-5	TRBV2
TGTGCCAGCACCCCGGGACAGGGGCTCACAGATACGCAGTATTTT	CASTPGQGLTDTQYF	TRBD1	-	TRBJ2-3	TRBV6-2/TRBV6-3
TGCGCCAGCAGCCTAGTAGCGGGAGCTGGCTCCTACGAGCAGTACTTC	CASSLVAGAGSYEQYF	TRBD2	few	TRBJ2-7	TRBV5-1
TGTGCCAGCAGCCCCCGGGACAGGGTATTCACCTACGAGCAGTACTTC	CASSPRDRVFTYEQYF	TRBD1	-	TRBJ2-7	TRBV9
TGTGCCAGCAGCGTAGCGGGCACCCATCAGCCCCAGCATTTT	CASSVAGTHQPQHF	-	few	TRBJ1-5	TRBV9
TGTGCCAGCAGATACCTTGGTGATGGCAATGAGCAGTTCTTC	CASRYLGDGNEQFF	-	few	TRBJ2-1	TRBV28
TGTGCCAGCAGCTTAGCCCTAGGACCCCGGCTCGGTGAGCAGTTCTTC	CASSLALGPRLGEQFF	-	many	TRBJ2-1	TRBV11-2
TGCAGTGCTAGAGATAGGAGAGGGCAAGAGACCCAGTACTTC	CSARDRRGQETQYF	-	many	TRBJ2-5	TRBV20-1
TGCGCCAGCAGCCCCGGGACAATAGGTATGAACACTGAAGCTTTCTTT	CASSPGTIGMNTEAFF	-	many	TRBJ1-1	TRBV5-1
TGCAGTGCTAGAGATGGCCTGACCTGGACTGAAGCTTTCTTT	CSARDGLTWTEAFF	-	-	TRBJ1-1	TRBV20-1